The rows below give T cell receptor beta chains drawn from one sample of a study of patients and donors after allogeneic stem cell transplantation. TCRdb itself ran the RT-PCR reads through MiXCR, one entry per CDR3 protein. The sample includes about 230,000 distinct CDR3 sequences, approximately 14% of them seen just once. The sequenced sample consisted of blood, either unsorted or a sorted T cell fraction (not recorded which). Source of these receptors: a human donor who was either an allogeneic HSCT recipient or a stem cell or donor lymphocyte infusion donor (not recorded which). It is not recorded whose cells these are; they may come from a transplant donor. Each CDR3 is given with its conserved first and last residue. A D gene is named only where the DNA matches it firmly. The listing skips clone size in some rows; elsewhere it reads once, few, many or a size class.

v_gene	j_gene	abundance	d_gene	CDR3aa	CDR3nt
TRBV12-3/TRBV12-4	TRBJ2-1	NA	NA	CASSFYRLGVNEQFF	TGTGCCAGCAGTTTTTATAGGTTAGGGGTCAATGAGCAGTTCTTC
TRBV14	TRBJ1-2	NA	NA	CASSQVRGKGGYTF	TGTGCCAGCAGCCAAGTAAGGGGAAAGGGAGGCTACACCTTC
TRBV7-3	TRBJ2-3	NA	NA	CASSRQGGRTDTQYF	TGTGCCAGCAGCCGCCAGGGGGGCAGGACAGATACGCAGTATTTT
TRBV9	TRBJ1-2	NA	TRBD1	CASSVDLRDSNYGYTF	TGTGCCAGCAGCGTAGATCTAAGGGACAGCAACTATGGCTACACCTTC
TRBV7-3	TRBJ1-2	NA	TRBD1	CASSPGQGLSGYTF	TGTGCCAGCAGCCCCGGACAGGGGTTGAGTGGCTACACCTTC
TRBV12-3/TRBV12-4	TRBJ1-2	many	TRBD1	CASSLGAGGAGNGYTF	TGTGCCAGCAGTTTAGGAGCAGGGGGCGCGGGCAATGGCTACACCTTC
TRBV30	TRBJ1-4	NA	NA	CAWSVLTGEKLFF	TGTGCCTGGAGTGTACTTACAGGTGAAAAACTGTTTTTT
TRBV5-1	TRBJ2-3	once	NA	CASSLRSGPVTDTQYF	TGCGCCAGCAGCCTCCGGTCGGGGCCCGTGACAGATACGCAGTATTTT
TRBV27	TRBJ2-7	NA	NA	CASSQNGNSYEQYF	TGTGCCAGCAGTCAAAACGGGAACTCCTACGAGCAGTACTTC
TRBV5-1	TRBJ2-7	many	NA	CASSLQDFYEQYF	TGCGCCAGCAGCTTGCAGGATTTTTACGAGCAGTACTTC
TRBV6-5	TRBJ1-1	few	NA	CASSYSSGSTEAFF	TGTGCCAGCAGTTACTCGTCAGGGAGCACTGAAGCTTTCTTT
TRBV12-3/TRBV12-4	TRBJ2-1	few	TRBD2	CASRPGLAGPGYNEQFF	TGTGCCAGCAGACCTGGCCTAGCGGGACCCGGCTACAATGAGCAGTTCTTC
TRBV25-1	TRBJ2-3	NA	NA	CASSDRSGLISSTDTQYF	TGTGCCAGCAGTGACAGATCGGGACTTATATCCAGCACAGATACGCAGTATTTT
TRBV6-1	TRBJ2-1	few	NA	CASSPPPNREQFF	TGTGCCAGCAGTCCGCCCCCAAACCGGGAGCAGTTCTTC
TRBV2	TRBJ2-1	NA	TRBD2	CASSERLAGGNEQFF	TGTGCCAGCAGTGAACGGCTAGCGGGAGGCAATGAGCAGTTCTTC
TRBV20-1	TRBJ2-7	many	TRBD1	CSARPWDRGSYEQYF	TGCAGTGCTAGACCATGGGACAGGGGATCCTACGAGCAGTACTTC
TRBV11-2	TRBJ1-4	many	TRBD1	CASSSAGTGQEKLFF	TGTGCCAGCAGCTCGGCCGGGACAGGGCAAGAAAAACTGTTTTTT
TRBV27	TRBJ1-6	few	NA	CASSRERFVGSPLHF	TGTGCCAGCAGCCGGGAAAGGTTCGTGGGTTCACCCCTCCACTTT
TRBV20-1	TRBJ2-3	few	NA	CSARDPPGGSTTDTQYF	TGCAGTGCTAGAGATCCACCGGGGGGCTCCACGACAGATACGCAGTATTTT
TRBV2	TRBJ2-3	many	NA	CASSSPATRGVGDTQYF	TGTGCCAGCAGTTCACCCGCGACCAGGGGTGTGGGTGATACGCAGTATTTT
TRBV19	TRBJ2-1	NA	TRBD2	CASRPMGQGGYNEQFF	TGTGCCAGTAGACCCATGGGCCAGGGAGGGTACAATGAGCAGTTCTTC
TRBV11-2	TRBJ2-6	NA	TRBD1	CASSRDRGSGGPNVLTF	TGTGCCAGCAGCCGGGACAGGGGAAGTGGTGGGCCCAACGTCCTGACTTTC
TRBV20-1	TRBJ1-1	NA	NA	CSASQGNTEAFF	TGCAGTGCTAGTCAGGGAAACACTGAAGCTTTCTTT
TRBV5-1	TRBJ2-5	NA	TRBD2	CASSSSSGSGETQYF	TGCGCCAGCAGCTCCTCTAGCGGGAGCGGGGAGACCCAGTACTTC
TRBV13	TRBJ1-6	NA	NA	CASSLDPTGTLHF	TGTGCCAGCAGCTTGGATCCCACTGGGACCCTCCACTTT
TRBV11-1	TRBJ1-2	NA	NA	CASSLAAGNGYTF	TGTGCCAGCAGCTTAGCGGCCGGTAATGGCTACACCTTC
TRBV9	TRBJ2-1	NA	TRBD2	CASSVAASAGARNEQFF	TGTGCCAGCAGCGTAGCTGCATCGGCGGGAGCCCGCAATGAGCAGTTCTTC
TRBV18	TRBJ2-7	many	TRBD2	CASSLASGPHYEQYF	TGTGCCAGCTCATTGGCTAGCGGGCCCCACTACGAGCAGTACTTC
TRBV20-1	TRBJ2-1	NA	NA	CSARDEAFYKEFF	TGCAGTGCTAGAGATGAGGCCTTCTACAAGGAGTTCTTC
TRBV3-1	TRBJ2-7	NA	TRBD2	CASSQVFGLAGAPLYF	TGTGCCAGCAGCCAAGTATTCGGGCTAGCGGGGGCTCCCCTGTACTTC
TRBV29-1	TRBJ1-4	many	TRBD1	CSAWDRKKLFF	TGCAGCGCCTGGGACAGGAAAAAACTGTTTTTT